This TCR beta chain was recovered during a study of vaccination and CD4 T cells after COVID-19. A note on this clonotype: Its antigen is unknown.

The treatment denotes: roughly ten-day PBMC culture with coronavirus spike peptide pools or control peptides (ViraFEST assay). Cultured CD4+ T-cell DNA underwent Oncomine TCR Beta short-read sequencing. TCRdb re-analysed the PCR reads in MiXCR, keeping a single row per CDR3 protein. The sample consists of roughly 20,000 distinct CDR3 sequences, 67% of them appearing once. After removal of 5 bases from V and 6 bases from J, the junction contained 9 bases not matched to a gene. The CDR3 length is 14 residues. The germline V gene has CDR1 SGHVS and CDR2 FNYEAQ. The source is a human donor who had recovered from COVID-19. The V and J genes are TRBV7-6 and TRBJ1-1; 7 bases are a match to TRBD1. Source material: CD4+ T cells from blood, cultured in vitro. CDR3 sequence: CASSQQGYGAEAFF. In nucleotides, the CDR3 is TGTGCCAGCAGCCAACAGGGGTACGGCGCTGAAGCTTTCTTT.